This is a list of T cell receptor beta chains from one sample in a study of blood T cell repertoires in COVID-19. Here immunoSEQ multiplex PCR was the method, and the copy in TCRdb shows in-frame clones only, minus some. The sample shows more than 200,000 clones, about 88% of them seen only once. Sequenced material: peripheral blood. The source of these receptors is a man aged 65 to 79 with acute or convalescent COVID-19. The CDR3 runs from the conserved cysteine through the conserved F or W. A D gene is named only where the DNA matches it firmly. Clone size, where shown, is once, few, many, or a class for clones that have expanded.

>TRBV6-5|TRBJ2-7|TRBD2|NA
TGTGCCAGCAGACCTGGTAGGCTAGCGGACGAGCAGTACTTC
CASRPGRLADEQYF
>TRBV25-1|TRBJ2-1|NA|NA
TGTGCCAGCTCTAGACAGGTCTTGAATGAGCAGTTCTTC
CASSRQVLNEQFF
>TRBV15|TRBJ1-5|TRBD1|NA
TGTGCCACCAGCAGAGATAGAGGACAGGGGGGGAATCAGCCCCAGCATTTT
CATSRDRGQGGNQPQHF
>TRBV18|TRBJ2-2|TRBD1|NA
TGTGCCAGCTCAACGTCACACTTACAGGGGACCGGGGAGCTGTTTTTT
CASSTSHLQGTGELFF
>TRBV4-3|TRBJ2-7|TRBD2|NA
TGCGCCAGCAGCCAAGATCGGGGGGGAGGGTACGAGCAGTACTTC
CASSQDRGGGYEQYF
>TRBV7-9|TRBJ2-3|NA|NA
TGTGCCAGCAGCTTAGGAGTAGATCGCACAGATACGCAGTATTTT
CASSLGVDRTDTQYF
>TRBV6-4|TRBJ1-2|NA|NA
TGTGCCAGCAGTGACGGCTCAGGGACTAACTATGGCTACACCTTC
CASSDGSGTNYGYTF
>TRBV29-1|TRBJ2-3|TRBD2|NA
TGCAGCGTTGAGGGACTAGCGGGAATTGGCACAGATACGCAGTATTTT
CSVEGLAGIGTDTQYF
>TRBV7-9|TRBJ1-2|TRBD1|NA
TGTGCCAGCAGCTTCCGGACAGGGCAAGATGGCTACACCTTC
CASSFRTGQDGYTF
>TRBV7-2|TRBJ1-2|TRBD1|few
TGTGCCAGCAGCAATCCAGGGGGCTGGGGCTATGGCTACACCTTC
CASSNPGGWGYGYTF
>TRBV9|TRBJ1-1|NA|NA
TGTGCCAGCAGCGCCCAAAACACTGAAGCTTTCTTT
CASSAQNTEAFF
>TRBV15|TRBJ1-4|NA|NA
TGTGCCACCAGCGGACAGCTAAATGAAAAACTGTTTTTT
CATSGQLNEKLFF
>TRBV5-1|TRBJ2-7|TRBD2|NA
TGCGCCAGCAGCTTGGCGGGGGGGGGCGTACCCTACGAGCAGTACTTC
CASSLAGGGVPYEQYF
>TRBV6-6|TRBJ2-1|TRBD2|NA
TGTGCCAGCAGTCGGACTAGCGGGAGCACAGCCCACAATGAGCAGTTCTTC
CASSRTSGSTAHNEQFF
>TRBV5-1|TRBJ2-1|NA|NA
TGCGCCAGCGAATGGGGACCAGGGGCCAACAATGAGCAGTTCTTC
CASEWGPGANNEQFF
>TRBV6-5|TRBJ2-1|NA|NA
TGTGCCAGCAGAAAGAGGGGGAGTATCGATGAGCAGTTCTTC
CASRKRGSIDEQFF
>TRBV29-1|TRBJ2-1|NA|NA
TGCAGCGTTGGACTATTCGATGAGCAGTTCTTC
CSVGLFDEQFF
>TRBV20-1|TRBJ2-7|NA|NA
TGCAGTGCTAGTGGACGGGAGCGCTACGAGCAGTACTTC
CSASGRERYEQYF
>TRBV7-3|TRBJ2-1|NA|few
TGTGCCAGCAGCTACGGGGTGGGAAGAATATACAATGAGCAGTTCTTC
CASSYGVGRIYNEQFF
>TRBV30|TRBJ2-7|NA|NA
TGTGCCTGGAGGACAGGCCGAAGCTCCTACGAGCAGTACTTC
CAWRTGRSSYEQYF
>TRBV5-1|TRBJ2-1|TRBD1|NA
TGCGCCAGCAGCCTGGATGGACAGGAGTACAATGAGCAGTTCTTC
CASSLDGQEYNEQFF
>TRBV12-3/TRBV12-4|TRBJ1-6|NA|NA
TGTGCCAGCAGTCTCGGACTCGATTCACCCCTCCACTTT
CASSLGLDSPLHF
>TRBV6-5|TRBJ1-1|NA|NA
TGTGCCAGCAGTCCTCGACATAAGAACACTGAAGCTTTCTTT
CASSPRHKNTEAFF
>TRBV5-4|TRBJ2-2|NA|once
TGTGCCAGCAGCGAACAGGCGAACACCGGGGAGCTGTTTTTT
CASSEQANTGELFF
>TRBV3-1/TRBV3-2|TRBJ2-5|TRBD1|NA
TGTGCCAGCAGCCCTCGGGACAGGAGAATCGAGACCCAGTACTTC
CASSPRDRRIETQYF
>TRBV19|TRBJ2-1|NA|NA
TGTGCCAGTAGTATCTGGACTGGGCATAATGAGCAGTTCTTC
CASSIWTGHNEQFF
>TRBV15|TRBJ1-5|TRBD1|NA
TGTGCCACCCAGGGGGACAGGGGGCTCGATCAGCCCCAGCATTTT
CATQGDRGLDQPQHF
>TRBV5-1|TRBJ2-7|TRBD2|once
TGCGCCAGCAGGGCGGGGGACGAGCAGTACTTC
CASRAGDEQYF
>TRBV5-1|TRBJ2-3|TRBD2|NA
TGCGCCAGCAGCTTGGGGTGGGTGACTAGCGGGAGCACCGCAGATACGCAGTATTTT
CASSLGWVTSGSTADTQYF
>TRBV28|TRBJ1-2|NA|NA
TGTGCCAGCAGCCCCCCCGGGGATGGCTACACCTTC
CASSPPGDGYTF
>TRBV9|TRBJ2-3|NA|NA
TGTGCCAGCAGCCCCCCGGGTCGGAGCACAGATACGCAGTATTTT
CASSPPGRSTDTQYF